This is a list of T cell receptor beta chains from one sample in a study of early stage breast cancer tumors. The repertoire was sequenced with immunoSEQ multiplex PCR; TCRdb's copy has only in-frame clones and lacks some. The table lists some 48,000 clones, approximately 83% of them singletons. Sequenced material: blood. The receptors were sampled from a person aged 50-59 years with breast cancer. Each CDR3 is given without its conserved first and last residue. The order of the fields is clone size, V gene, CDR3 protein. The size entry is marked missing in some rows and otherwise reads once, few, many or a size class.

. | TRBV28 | ASCRLAGLYEQY
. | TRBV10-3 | AILAGAGGAYEQY
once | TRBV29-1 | SVAGAETQY
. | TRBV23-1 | ASSQTESQETQY
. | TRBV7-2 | ASSYRGTSSYEQY
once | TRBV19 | ASSTGRGKYGYT
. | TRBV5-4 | ASTREGGRTSYNEQF
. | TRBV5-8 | ASSRYRSSGNTIY
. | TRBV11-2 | ASSLAPTYTYEQY
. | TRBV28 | ASSLRGYYGYT
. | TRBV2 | ASSLHHPNRGRLYEQY
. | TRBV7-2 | ASSRLAGGPHEQF
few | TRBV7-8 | ASSLEPGNTIY
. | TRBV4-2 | ASSQDMWREGAF
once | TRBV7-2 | ASGLATGELF
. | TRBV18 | ASSGRAGANVLT
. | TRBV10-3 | AISESNGPGEAF
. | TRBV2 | ASSTGVQGSGTETQY
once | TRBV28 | ASRPTNTDTQY
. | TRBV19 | ASSKGQGVLNTEAF
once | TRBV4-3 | ASSQESFRGEQF
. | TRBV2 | ASSTGQPGQTQY
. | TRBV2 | ASSVDDGDEQF
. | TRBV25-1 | ASSLGFGYT
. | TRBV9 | ASSVSSLGGQHGYT
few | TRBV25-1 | ASSGGGPDTQY
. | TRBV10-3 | AISTGESQPQH
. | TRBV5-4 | ASRSGTGPTNYGYT
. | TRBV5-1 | ASSREGTDTQY
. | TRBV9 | ASSAGLAGGRETQY
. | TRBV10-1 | ASRQGGNEKLF
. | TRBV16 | ASSQLTGYHTEAF
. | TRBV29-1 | SVEDRDRGLYEQY
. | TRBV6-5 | ASSYSAGEIEQF
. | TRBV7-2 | ASSLGDRKETQY
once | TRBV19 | ASSVREVSYEQY
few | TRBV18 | ASAPDGASGKLF
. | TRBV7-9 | ASSLASPLIGTEAF
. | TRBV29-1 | SAGMDSGANVLT
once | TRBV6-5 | ASSYWGGGMGTEAF
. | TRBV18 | ASSPSAEGGGELF
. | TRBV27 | ASSPQGAVGTEAF
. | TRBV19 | ASRGGIGYT
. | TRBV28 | ASGSPGEKLF
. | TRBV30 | AWSLGFGEKLF
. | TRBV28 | ASTKGTEQF
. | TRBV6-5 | ASSSRTGNTEAF
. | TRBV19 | ASRTDRTPQAF
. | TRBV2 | ASSGPGQGLGTGELF
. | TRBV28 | ASSFPRDYEQY
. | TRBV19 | ASSASRGLRAQY
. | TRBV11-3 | ASSLGGPQY
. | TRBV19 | ASSLHGTGESGYT
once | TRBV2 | ASGAQMGQVRREQY
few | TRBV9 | ASSVVGSGGANVLT
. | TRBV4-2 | ASSLGQPNNSPLH
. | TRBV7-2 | ASSLAIGIGGEQY
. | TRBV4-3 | ASSQADLRREQF